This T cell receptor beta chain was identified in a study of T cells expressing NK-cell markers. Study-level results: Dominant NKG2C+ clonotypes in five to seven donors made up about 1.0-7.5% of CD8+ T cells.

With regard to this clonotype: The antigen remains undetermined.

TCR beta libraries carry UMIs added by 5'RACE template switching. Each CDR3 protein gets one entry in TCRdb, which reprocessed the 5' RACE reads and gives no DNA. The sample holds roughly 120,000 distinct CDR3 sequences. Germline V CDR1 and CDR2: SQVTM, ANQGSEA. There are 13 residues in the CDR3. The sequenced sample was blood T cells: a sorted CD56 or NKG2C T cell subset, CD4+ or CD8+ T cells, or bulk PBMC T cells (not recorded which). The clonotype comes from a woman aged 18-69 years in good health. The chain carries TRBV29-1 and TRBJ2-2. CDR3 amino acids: CSVQERNTGELFF.